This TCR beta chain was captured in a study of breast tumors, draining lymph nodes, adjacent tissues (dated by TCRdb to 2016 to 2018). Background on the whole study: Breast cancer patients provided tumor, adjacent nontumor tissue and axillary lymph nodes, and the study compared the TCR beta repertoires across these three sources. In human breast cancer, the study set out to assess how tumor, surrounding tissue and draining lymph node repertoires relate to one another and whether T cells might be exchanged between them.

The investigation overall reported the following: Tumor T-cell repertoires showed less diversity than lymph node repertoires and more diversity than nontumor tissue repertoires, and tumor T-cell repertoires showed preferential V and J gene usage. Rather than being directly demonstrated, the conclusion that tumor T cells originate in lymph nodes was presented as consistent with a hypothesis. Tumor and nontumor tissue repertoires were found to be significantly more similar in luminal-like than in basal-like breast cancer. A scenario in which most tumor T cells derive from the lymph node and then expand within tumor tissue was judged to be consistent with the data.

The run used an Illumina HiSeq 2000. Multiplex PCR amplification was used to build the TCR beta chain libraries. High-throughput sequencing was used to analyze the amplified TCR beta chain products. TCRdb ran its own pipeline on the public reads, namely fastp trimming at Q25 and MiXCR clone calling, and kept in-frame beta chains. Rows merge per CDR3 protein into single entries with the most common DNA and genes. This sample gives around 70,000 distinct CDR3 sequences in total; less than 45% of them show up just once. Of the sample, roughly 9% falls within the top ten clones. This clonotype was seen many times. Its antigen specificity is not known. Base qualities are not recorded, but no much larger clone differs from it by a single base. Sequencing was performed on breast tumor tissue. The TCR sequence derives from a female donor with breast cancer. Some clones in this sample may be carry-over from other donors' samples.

The CDR3 region reads CASSPLPTGRSPLHF. The bases read TGTGCCAGTAGTCCCCTCCCCACAGGGCGGTCACCCCTCCACTTT. The V and J genes are TRBV19 and TRBJ1-6, and the D gene may be TRBD1, 6 bases matching. Taken from the germline V gene (reference sequence), the CDR1 and CDR2 loops are LNHDA and SQIVND. Its CDR3 holds 15 amino acids, cysteine through phenylalanine. Only the CDR3 part of the read is kept: 45 bases, read in frame from the first base. The V end loses 5 bases and the J end loses 10 bases, and a stretch of 18 bases separates them.